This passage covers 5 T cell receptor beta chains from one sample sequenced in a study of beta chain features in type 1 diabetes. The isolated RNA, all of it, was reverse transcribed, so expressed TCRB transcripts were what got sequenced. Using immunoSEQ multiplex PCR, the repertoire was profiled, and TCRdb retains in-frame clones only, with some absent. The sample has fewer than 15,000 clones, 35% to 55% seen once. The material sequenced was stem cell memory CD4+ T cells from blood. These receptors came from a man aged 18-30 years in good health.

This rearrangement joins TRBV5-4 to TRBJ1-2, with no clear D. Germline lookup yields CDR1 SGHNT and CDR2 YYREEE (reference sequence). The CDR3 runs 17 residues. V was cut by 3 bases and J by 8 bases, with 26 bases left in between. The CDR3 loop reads CASSSLSRQRLSAGYTF. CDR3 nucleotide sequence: TGTGCCAGCAGCTCACTTTCCCGCCAGCGCCTATCCGCCGGCTACACCTTC.

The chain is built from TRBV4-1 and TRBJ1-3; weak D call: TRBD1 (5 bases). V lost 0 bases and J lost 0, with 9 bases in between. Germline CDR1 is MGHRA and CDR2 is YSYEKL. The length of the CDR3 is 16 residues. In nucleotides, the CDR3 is TGCGCCAGCAGCCAAGAAGCCAGGGACTCTGGAAACACCATATATTTT. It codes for CASSQEARDSGNTIYF.

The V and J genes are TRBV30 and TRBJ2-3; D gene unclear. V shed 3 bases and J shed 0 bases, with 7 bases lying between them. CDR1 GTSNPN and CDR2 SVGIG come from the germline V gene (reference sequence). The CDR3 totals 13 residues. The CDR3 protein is CAWRITSTDTQYF. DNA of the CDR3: TGTGCCTGGAGAATTACTAGCACAGATACGCAGTATTTT.

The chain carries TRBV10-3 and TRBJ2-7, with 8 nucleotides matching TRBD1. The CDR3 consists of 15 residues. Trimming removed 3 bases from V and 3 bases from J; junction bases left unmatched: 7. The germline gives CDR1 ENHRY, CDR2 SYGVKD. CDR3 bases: TGTGCCATCAGTGACTCTCGGACAGGGCGCTACGAGCAGTACTTC. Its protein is CAISDSRTGRYEQYF.

CDR3 sequence (DNA): TGTGCCAGCAACACCGAGGGGGCAGGACAAGAGACCCAGTACTTC. Its translation is CASNTEGAGQETQYF. The V call is TRBV5-6, the J call TRBJ2-5; 7 bases align to TRBD1. In germline, CDR1 is SGHDT, CDR2 YYEEEE. The CDR3 loop spans 15 amino acids. V lost 6 bases, J lost 2 bases, and 10 bases stayed unmatched.